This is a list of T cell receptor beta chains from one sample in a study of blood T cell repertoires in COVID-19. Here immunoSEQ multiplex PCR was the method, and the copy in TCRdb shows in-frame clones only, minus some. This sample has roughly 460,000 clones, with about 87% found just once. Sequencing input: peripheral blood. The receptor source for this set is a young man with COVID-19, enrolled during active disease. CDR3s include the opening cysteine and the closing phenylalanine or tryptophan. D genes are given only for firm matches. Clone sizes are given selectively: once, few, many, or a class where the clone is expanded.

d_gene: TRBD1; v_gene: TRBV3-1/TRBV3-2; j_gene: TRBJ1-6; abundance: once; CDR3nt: TGTGCCAGCAGCCAAGCCCAGAGGGGGACAGGGTGGAGTTCACCCCTCCACTTT; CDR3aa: CASSQAQRGTGWSSPLHF
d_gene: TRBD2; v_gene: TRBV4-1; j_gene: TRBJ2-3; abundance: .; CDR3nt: TGCGCCAGCAGCCTGTTGGCGGGGGGGCCGAATACGCAGTATTTT; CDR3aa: CASSLLAGGPNTQYF
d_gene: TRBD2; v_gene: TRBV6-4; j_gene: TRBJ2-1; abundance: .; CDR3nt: TGTGCCAGCAGCAGGACTAGCGGGAGGTCAAATTACAATGAGCAGTTCTTC; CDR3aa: CASSRTSGRSNYNEQFF
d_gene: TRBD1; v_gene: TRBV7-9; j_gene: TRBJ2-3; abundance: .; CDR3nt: TGTGCCAGCAGCTTCGGGACAGACAATACGCAGTATTTT; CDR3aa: CASSFGTDNTQYF
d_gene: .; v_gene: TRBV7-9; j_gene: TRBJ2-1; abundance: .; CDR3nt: TGTGCCAGCAGCTTAGGAGCGGTCTCCTACAATGAGCAGTTCTTC; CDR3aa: CASSLGAVSYNEQFF
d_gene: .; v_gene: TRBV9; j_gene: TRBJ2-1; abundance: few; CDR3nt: TGTGCCAGCAGCGTAAGCCGGGTTTCCTACAATGAGCAGTTCTTC; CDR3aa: CASSVSRVSYNEQFF
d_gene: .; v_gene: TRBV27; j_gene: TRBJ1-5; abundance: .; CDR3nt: TGTGCCAGCAGCCAGGGGTACGGGGTTCAGCCCCAGCATTTT; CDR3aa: CASSQGYGVQPQHF
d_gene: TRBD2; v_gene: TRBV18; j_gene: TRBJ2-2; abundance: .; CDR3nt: TGTGCCAGCTCACCCCAGGGACTAGCTTCAAGCGCCGGGGAGCTGTTTTTT; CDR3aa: CASSPQGLASSAGELFF
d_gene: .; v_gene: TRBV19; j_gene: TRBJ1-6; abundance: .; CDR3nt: TGTGCCAGCTCTGCGAGCTCCTATAATTCACCCCTCCACTTT; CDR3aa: CASSASSYNSPLHF
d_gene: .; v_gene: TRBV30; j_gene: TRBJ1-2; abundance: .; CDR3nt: TGTGCCTGGAGGGAGACAGGACGAGGCTACACCTTC; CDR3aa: CAWRETGRGYTF
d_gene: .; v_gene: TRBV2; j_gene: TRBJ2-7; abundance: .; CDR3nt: TGTGCCAGCCGCGTCTACGAGCAGTACTTC; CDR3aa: CASRVYEQYF
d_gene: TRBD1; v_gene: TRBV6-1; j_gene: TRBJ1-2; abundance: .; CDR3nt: TGTGCCAGCAGTGAGATTGGGACAGTCTATGGCTACACCTTC; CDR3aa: CASSEIGTVYGYTF
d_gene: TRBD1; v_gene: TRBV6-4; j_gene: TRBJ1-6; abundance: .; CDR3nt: TGTGCCAGCAGTGACGGACAGGGGAAGAGTTCACCCCTCCACTTT; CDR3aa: CASSDGQGKSSPLHF
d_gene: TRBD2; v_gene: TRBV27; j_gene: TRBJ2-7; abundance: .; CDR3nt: TGTGCCAGCAGTTTGGGGACTAGGGGCAACGAGCAGTACTTC; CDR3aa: CASSLGTRGNEQYF
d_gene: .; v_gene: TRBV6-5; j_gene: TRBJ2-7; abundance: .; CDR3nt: TGTGCCAGCATGGAGGTAGGGGGGGTCTCCTACGAGCAGTACTTC; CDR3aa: CASMEVGGVSYEQYF
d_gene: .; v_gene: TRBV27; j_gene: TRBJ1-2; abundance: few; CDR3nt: TGTGCCAGCATCTGGATCGGGGGGCGGAACTATGGCTACACCTTC; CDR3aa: CASIWIGGRNYGYTF
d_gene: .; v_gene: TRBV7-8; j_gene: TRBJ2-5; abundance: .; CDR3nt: TGTGCCAGCACCGTCCGGGGGGCCCGCCAAGAGACCCAGTACTTC; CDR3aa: CASTVRGARQETQYF
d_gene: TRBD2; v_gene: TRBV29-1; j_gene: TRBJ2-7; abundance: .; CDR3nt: TGCAGCGTTGAAAGGCAACCGACTAGCGGGAGGGCCTTATCCTACGAGCAGTACTTC; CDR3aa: CSVERQPTSGRALSYEQYF
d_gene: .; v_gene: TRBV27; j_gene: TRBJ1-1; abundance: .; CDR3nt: TGTGCCAGCAGTTCCCACTCCATGAACACTGAAGCTTTCTTT; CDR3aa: CASSSHSMNTEAFF
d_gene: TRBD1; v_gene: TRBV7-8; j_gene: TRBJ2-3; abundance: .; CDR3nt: TGTGCCAGCAGCCGGGACAGGGAGGATACGCAGTATTTT; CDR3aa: CASSRDREDTQYF
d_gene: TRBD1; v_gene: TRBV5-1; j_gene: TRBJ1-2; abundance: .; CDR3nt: TGCGCCAGCAGCTTGGGACAGGGGTCTTCGGATGGCTACACCTTC; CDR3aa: CASSLGQGSSDGYTF
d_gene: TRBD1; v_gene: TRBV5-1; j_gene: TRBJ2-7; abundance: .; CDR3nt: TGCGCCAGCAGCTTGTCGGGACAGGGGTCCTACGAGCAGTACTTC; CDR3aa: CASSLSGQGSYEQYF
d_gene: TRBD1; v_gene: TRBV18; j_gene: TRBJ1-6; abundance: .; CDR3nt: TGTGCCAGCTCTACGGGACAGTCGAATTCACCCCTCCACTTT; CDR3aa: CASSTGQSNSPLHF